Below are 8 T cell receptor beta chains sequenced from a single sample in a study of graft-versus-host responses after intestinal transplantation. For these TCRs, the target antigens are not known. Profiling relied on immunoSEQ multiplex PCR, and the TCRdb table lists in-frame clones only, not all of them. This sample carries tens of thousands of clones, about 90% of them seen once, and the ten largest clones take 5% to 6.5%. The material was unstimulated CD8+ T cells sorted from spleen or lymph node cells, obtained before intestinal transplant. These TCRs come from a human donor who received an intestinal transplant.

This chain connects TRBV6-5 to TRBJ2-1; no clear D gene. Germline V CDR1 and CDR2: MNHEY, SVGAGI. This CDR3 has 14 residues. The V end was cut by 7 bases, the J end by 2 bases, with 12 bases between. The CDR3 DNA follows: TGTGCCAGCATGTTACACCGAGCCTACAATGAGCAGTTCTTC. This gives the protein CASMLHRAYNEQFF.

The chain is built from TRBV27 and TRBJ1-5, with 8 nucleotides matching TRBD1. Trimming at V came to 6 bases and at J to 0 bases, leaving 7 bases not matched to a gene. Germline values: CDR1 MNHEY, CDR2 SMNVEV (reference sequence). This CDR3 has 16 amino acids. This CDR3 reads CASSPTDRGSNQPQHF. In DNA, the CDR3 is TGTGCCAGCAGCCCAACCGACAGGGGTAGCAATCAGCCCCAGCATTTT.

The rearrangement links TRBV4-1 to TRBJ2-3; TRBD2 is a possible D gene (5 bases). CDR3 size: 12 residues. The V and J ends lost 4 bases and 11 bases respectively, with 13 bases between them. Germline CDR1 is MGHRA and CDR2 is YSYEKL. The CDR3 coding sequence is TGCGCCAGCAGCCGGGCCGATGGAGGGCAGTATTTT. Translated: CASSRADGGQYF.

The chain carries TRBV2 and TRBJ1-2, with no clear D. The CDR3 has 14 residues. Germline CDR1 reads SNHLY; CDR2 reads FYNNEI. V was cut by 4 bases and J by 8 bases, with 17 bases left in between. CDR3: CASSGGEVLGGYTF. As DNA, the CDR3 is TGTGCCAGCAGTGGGGGTGAGGTGCTAGGAGGCTACACCTTC.

J is TRBJ2-7 and V is TRBV29-1; 8 positions agree with TRBD1. Germline V gene data show CDR1 as SQVTM and CDR2 as ANQGSEA. Trimming took 3 bases from V and 2 from J; bases not matched to a gene: 15. This CDR3 spans 17 amino acids. The CDR3 DNA reads TGCAGCGTTGAGGGGGTCGGGACAGGAGGCGAGACCTACGAGCAGTACTTC. As protein: CSVEGVGTGGETYEQYF.

This sequence joins TRBV4-2 and TRBJ2-2, with 11 positions matching TRBD2. V lost 6 bases to trimming and J lost 4 bases; unmatched junction nucleotides: 1. Germline V CDR1 and CDR2: LGHNA, YNFKEQ. This CDR3 contains 14 residues. The CDR3 DNA follows: TGTGCCAGCAGAACTAGCGGGGGCACCGGGGAGCTGTTTTTT. Protein: CASRTSGGTGELFF.

The chain combines TRBV7-9 with TRBJ1-2; no firm D call. Looked up from germline, CDR1 is SEHNR and CDR2 is FQNEAQ (reference sequence). The CDR3 has 14 amino acids. V was clipped by 3 bases and J by 2 bases, with 10 bases between them. In DNA, the CDR3 is TGTGCCAGCAGCTTCTGGGCCGAGAACTATGGCTACACCTTC. It specifies CASSFWAENYGYTF.

The chain joins TRBV4-1 to TRBJ2-5, with a tentative D call TRBD2 (6 bases). Trimming took 1 base from V and 5 from J, leaving 14 bases between them. The CDR3 is made up of 15 amino acids. The germline CDR1 and CDR2 sequences are MGHRA and YSYEKL. The CDR3 sequence is CASSQGELARETQYF. CDR3 bases: TGCGCCAGCAGCCAAGGGGAACTAGCTCGGGAGACCCAGTACTTC.